The next 21 T cell receptor beta chains were all read from a single sample in a study of blood T cell repertoires in COVID-19. Profiling relied on immunoSEQ multiplex PCR, and the TCRdb table lists in-frame clones only, not all of them. The table lists 59,000 or so clones, about 84% of them singletons. Sequencing was performed on peripheral blood. These receptors were obtained from a man in his sixties with acute or convalescent COVID-19.

The CDR3 region has the DNA TGCGCCACTACCGGGACTAGCGACGCACCATCTAGCACAGATACGCAGTATTTT. Its protein is CATTGTSDAPSSTDTQYF. The chain combines TRBV10-1 with TRBJ2-3, with 10 bases lining up with TRBD2. The CDR3 spans 18 residues. The trim removed 10 bases at V and 0 bases at J, leaving 16 bases unmatched. The germline gives CDR1 WNHNN, CDR2 SYGVQD (reference sequence).

J is TRBJ1-4 and V is TRBV7-2; 7 nucleotides line up with TRBD1. CDR3 length: 13 residues. CDR1 is SGHTA and CDR2 is FQGNSA in the germline V gene. J lost 6 bases, V lost 5 bases, and 3 bases had no gene match. The CDR3 DNA reads as TGTGCCAGCAGCCTGGGACAGTATGAAAAACTGTTTTTT. Translation: CASSLGQYEKLFF.

The gene calls are TRBV18 and TRBJ2-7; D may be TRBD2 (5 bases). From germline, CDR1 is KGHSH and CDR2 LQKENI. CDR3 length: 13 amino acids. Deletions cut 5 bases from V and 3 bases from J, with 11 bases between. Here the CDR3 DNA reads TGTGCCAGCTCATTGGGAGCAAACTACGAGCAGTACTTC. It codes for CASSLGANYEQYF.

The V and J genes are TRBV2 and TRBJ2-6; D is perhaps TRBD1 (6 bases). V was clipped by 4 bases and J by 0 bases, with 13 bases between them. Looked up from germline, CDR1 is SNHLY and CDR2 is FYNNEI. The CDR3 spans 17 residues. CDR3 in amino acids: CASSAQGVGSGANVLTF. The CDR3 DNA sequence: TGTGCCAGCAGTGCACAGGGTGTGGGCTCTGGGGCCAACGTCCTGACTTTC.

V usage is TRBV9 and J usage is TRBJ2-3, with 11 bases matching TRBD2. V dropped 3 bases and J dropped 7; count of bases not matched to a gene: 10. Germline values: CDR1 SGDLS, CDR2 YYNGEE. The CDR3 runs 16 residues. Here the CDR3 reads CASSENSGGARHTQYF. The CDR3 DNA follows: TGTGCCAGCAGCGAGAATAGCGGGGGGGCGCGACATACGCAGTATTTT.

This chain connects TRBV5-8 to TRBJ1-1; TRBD1 might be the D (6 bases). Trimming removed 3 bases at V and 2 bases at J, with 20 bases between. This CDR3 region has 17 residues. CDR1 and CDR2 (germline): SGHTS, YDEGEE. Here the CDR3 reads CASSSMITGLLNTEAFF. The CDR3 DNA reads TGTGCCAGCAGCTCCATGATTACAGGGCTCCTAAACACTGAAGCTTTCTTT. The full variable domain, with the rest looked up from reference TRBV5-8 and TRBJ1-1, is EAGVTQSPTHLIKTRGQQATLRCSPISGHTSVYWYQQALGLGLQFLLWYDEGEERNRGNFPPRFSGRQFPNYSSELNVNALELEDSALYLCASSSMITGLLNTEAFFGQGTRLTVV.

The V and J genes are TRBV20-1 and TRBJ2-3, with 7 bases that match TRBD1. Germline V gene lookup returns CDR1 DFQATT and CDR2 SNEGSKA (reference sequence). The CDR3 spans 11 residues. V was pared by 6 bases and J by 7 bases, with 4 bases of the junction left unmatched. CDR3 coding DNA: TGCAGTGCACTGGGACAGTATACGCAGTATTTT. Translation: CSALGQYTQYF.

The chain employs TRBV14 and TRBJ2-5; D perhaps matches TRBD2 (8 bases). Germline V lookup: CDR1 SGHDN, CDR2 FVKESK. This CDR3 has 15 amino acids. V lost 4 bases and J lost 5, with 17 bases in between. The CDR3 sequence is CASSRLGQRGETQYF. The CDR3 DNA reads TGTGCCAGCAGCCGCTTGGGACAGCGGGGGGAGACCCAGTACTTC.

V and J are TRBV6-6 and TRBJ1-5, with D perhaps TRBD1 (5 bases). The ends were cut back, 6 bases at V and 4 bases at J, with 13 bases in the middle. The germline V gene encodes CDR1 MNHNY and CDR2 SVGAGI (reference sequence). The CDR3 is 14 residues long. This CDR3 is CASRHSGGNQPQHF. CDR3 in DNA: TGTGCCAGCAGACATTCCGGGGGAAATCAGCCCCAGCATTTT.

The J gene is TRBJ2-3, the V gene TRBV29-1; D possibly corresponds to TRBD2 (5 bases). The length of the CDR3 is 15 residues. CDR1 is SQVTM, CDR2 ANQGSEA, per germline. Trimming took off 4 bases at V and 1 base at J, with 15 bases between the two ends. The CDR3 protein is CSVVSLARGTDTQYF. CDR3 sequence (DNA): TGCAGCGTTGTATCGCTAGCAAGGGGCACAGATACGCAGTATTTT.

The chain employs TRBV11-2 and TRBJ1-1, with D perhaps matching TRBD1 (6 bases). V shed 5 bases and J shed 4 bases, with 17 bases lying between them. The CDR3 loop spans 15 amino acids. The germline V gene has CDR1 SGHAT and CDR2 FQNNGV. CDR3 nucleotides: TGTGCCAGCAGCCATCACACAGGGTTGAGCACTGAAGCTTTCTTT. Residues: CASSHHTGLSTEAFF.

This chain links TRBV19 with TRBJ1-3, with TRBD1 identical over 8 bases. The CDR3 is 15 residues long. V dropped 8 bases and J dropped 3; count of bases not matched to a gene: 9. From germline, CDR1 is LNHDA and CDR2 SQIVND (reference sequence). CDR3 sequence reads: CASSQGGSSGNTIYF. The CDR3 nucleotides are TGTGCCAGTTCACAGGGGGGGTCTAGTGGAAACACCATATATTTT.

The chain links TRBV3-1 (or the pseudogene TRBV3-2) to TRBJ1-1; D is perhaps TRBD1 (5 bases). V was trimmed by 4 bases and J by 0 bases, leaving 12 bases between them. In germline, CDR1 is LGHDT, CDR2 YNNKEL (reference sequence). This CDR3 is built from 15 residues. CDR3 sequence reads: CASSPTASLNTEAFF. CDR3 DNA: TGTGCCAGCAGCCCGACAGCCTCCCTGAACACTGAAGCTTTCTTT.

The genes are TRBV12-5 and TRBJ2-3, with 14 bases lining up with TRBD2. Germline lookup yields CDR1 LGHNT and CDR2 FRNRAP. The CDR3 consists of 16 residues. The ends lost 4 bases at V and 3 bases at J; junction bases unmatched: 3. CDR3 sequence reads: CASGSGTSGGTDTQYF. The CDR3 DNA reads as TGTGCTAGTGGTTCCGGGACTAGCGGGGGTACAGATACGCAGTATTTT.

The CDR3 spells CASSRTVTGNTEAFF. Here the CDR3 DNA reads TGTGCCAGCAGCCGCACTGTGACAGGGAACACTGAAGCTTTCTTT. The V gene is TRBV11-2, the J gene TRBJ1-1; TRBD1 is a possible D gene (6 bases). V was trimmed by 5 bases and J by 1 base, leaving 14 bases between them. Germline loops: CDR1 SGHAT, CDR2 FQNNGV. This CDR3 region has 15 residues.

This chain connects TRBV10-2 to TRBJ1-5, with D unresolved. The V gene's germline CDR1 is WSHSY and CDR2 SAAADI. The CDR3 is 14 residues long. Trimming pared 10 bases from V and 3 bases from J, leaving 16 bases between. The CDR3 region has the DNA TGCGCCACCGCGCGGCAAGTTTACAATCAGCCCCAGCATTTT. It codes for CATARQVYNQPQHF.

Notes on this clone: Additional DNA sequences in this sample encode the identical CDR3. The chain uses TRBV7-9 and TRBJ2-7, with D perhaps matching TRBD2 (7 bases). The ends were cut back, 1 base at V and 2 bases at J, with 9 bases in the middle. CDR1 is SEHNR, CDR2 FQNEAQ, per germline (reference sequence). The CDR3 spans 14 residues. The DNA of the CDR3 is TGTGCCAGCAGCTTAGGGGGGGGCCCCTACGAGCAGTACTTC. Protein: CASSLGGGPYEQYF.

The chain recombines TRBV19 with TRBJ2-1; D ambiguous. The CDR3 loop spans 12 amino acids. The V gene lost 1 base and the J gene lost 5 bases, with 3 bases spanning the gap. CDR1 and CDR2 (germline): LNHDA, SQIVND (reference sequence). The chain's CDR3 is CASSIVDNEQFF. CDR3 nucleotide sequence: TGTGCCAGTAGTATAGTAGACAATGAGCAGTTCTTC.

The V gene is TRBV4-1, the J gene TRBJ2-2; TRBD2 matches at 11 bases. This CDR3 spans 19 amino acids. V lost 1 base, J lost 0 bases, and 7 bases stayed unmatched. In germline, CDR1 is MGHRA, CDR2 YSYEKL. The DNA of the CDR3 is TGCGCCAGCAGCCAAGGGTCACTAGCGGGGGCAGCGAACACCGGGGAGCTGTTTTTT. This sequence encodes CASSQGSLAGAANTGELFF.

The V call is TRBV7-3, the J call TRBJ1-1; weak D call: TRBD1 (6 bases). The V and J ends lost 4 bases and 5 bases respectively, with 14 bases between them. CDR1 SGHTA and CDR2 FQGTGA come from the germline V gene. This CDR3 has 14 amino acids. This CDR3 is CASSSSGGRTEAFF. CDR3 nucleotides: TGTGCCAGCAGCTCCTCGGGGGGGCGAACTGAAGCTTTCTTT. Variable domain in full (rest from reference TRBV7-3 and TRBJ1-1): GAGVSQTPSNKVTEKGKYVELRCDPISGHTALYWYRQSLGQGPEFLIYFQGTGAADDSGLPNDRFFAVRPEGSVSTLKIQRTERGDSAVYLCASSSSGGRTEAFFGQGTRLTVV.

This chain joins TRBV19 and TRBJ1-2, with 8 bases that match TRBD1. The germline V gene has CDR1 LNHDA and CDR2 SQIVND (reference sequence). The CDR3 runs to 13 residues. V was clipped by 6 bases and J by 5 bases; unmatched bases: 5. CDR3 DNA: TGTGCCAGTAGCACCGGGACAGGTTATGGCTACACCTTC. This translates into CASSTGTGYGYTF.